Shown below are 2 T cell receptor beta chains from a single sample sequenced in a study of cytomegalovirus exposure and HLA in healthy donors. The PCR made use of 60 Vbeta and 13 Jbeta primers. TCRdb's copy holds only in-frame clones and misses some; the assay was immunoSEQ multiplex PCR. The table has roughly 96,000 clones, approximately 74% seen once; the top ten hold over 12%. The sample consisted of PBMCs. The receptors were sampled from a woman in her 70s in good health and CMV-seropositive.

J is TRBJ2-5 and V is TRBV7-2; perhaps TRBD1 as D (6 bases). CDR1 is SGHTA, CDR2 FQGNSA, per germline. V was pared by 6 bases and J by 5 bases, with 22 bases between. The CDR3 length is 16 residues. The CDR3 nucleotides read TGTGCCAGCAGGGGTCGGGGCCCAGGGGTCGGTGAGACCCAGTACTTC. Encoded protein: CASRGRGPGVGETQYF.

This clone came up a few times. The chain employs TRBV5-6 and TRBJ2-7, with D maybe TRBD1 (6 bases). V was trimmed by 4 bases and J by 3 bases, leaving 8 bases between them. This CDR3 has 12 amino acids. Germline CDR1 SGHDT, CDR2 YYEEEE. In nucleotides, the CDR3 is TGTGCCAGCAGCACAGGGCTCTACGAGCAGTACTTC. This encodes CASSTGLYEQYF.